Listed here are 19 T cell receptor beta chains from one sample, sequenced in a study of blood T cell repertoires in COVID-19. Sequenced by immunoSEQ multiplex PCR; TCRdb stores in-frame clones only, minus some. The table has about 48,000 clones, over 80% seen once. Sequencing was done on a sample of peripheral blood. The receptors were gathered from a man between 65 and 85 years old with acute or convalescent COVID-19.

The chain has TRBV14 and TRBJ2-7, with D perhaps matching TRBD1 (5 bases). Germline V gene sequence: CDR1 SGHDN, CDR2 FVKESK. Between the trimmed V and J ends, which lost 3 bases and 6 bases, there was a span of 12 bases. The CDR3 runs 13 residues. The CDR3 reads CASSQSQGSEQYF. The CDR3 DNA follows: TGTGCCAGCAGCCAGTCCCAGGGCAGCGAGCAGTACTTC.

J is TRBJ1-3 and V is TRBV7-3; D is unresolved. Per the germline V gene, CDR1 is SGHTA and CDR2 is FQGTGA. V was pared by 5 bases and J by 9 bases, with 11 bases between. The CDR3 has 12 residues. DNA of the CDR3: TGTGCCAGCAGCCTCCCCGGAGGCACCATATATTTT. Translation gives CASSLPGGTIYF. Full variable domain (outside the CDR3, taken from reference TRBV7-3 and TRBJ1-3): GAGVSQTPSNKVTEKGKYVELRCDPISGHTALYWYRQSLGQGPEFLIYFQGTGAADDSGLPNDRFFAVRPEGSVSTLKIQRTERGDSAVYLCASSLPGGTIYFGEGSWLTVV.

V gene TRBV4-2 combines with J gene TRBJ2-1, with D perhaps matching TRBD2 (6 bases). From germline, CDR1 is LGHNA and CDR2 YNFKEQ. The V and J ends lost 4 bases and 6 bases respectively, with 16 bases between them. This CDR3 has 15 residues. This CDR3 reads CASSPQGGGVNEQFF. The CDR3 DNA reads TGTGCCAGCAGCCCTCAAGGTGGCGGGGTCAATGAGCAGTTCTTC.

This clone came up once. The gene calls are TRBV11-3 and TRBJ2-3; D not certain. The CDR3 has 13 residues. Germline V CDR1 and CDR2: SGHNT, YENEEA. V shed 5 bases and J shed 2 bases, with 8 bases lying between them. The DNA of the CDR3 is TGTGCCAGCAGCCGAAGAGCCACAGATACGCAGTATTTT. Translation gives CASSRRATDTQYF.

This chain connects TRBV2 to TRBJ2-7; 8 bases match TRBD2. Germline values: CDR1 SNHLY, CDR2 FYNNEI. This CDR3 spans 16 amino acids. The V segment lost 6 bases and the J segment 4 bases; nucleotides outside the gene matches: 14. CDR3 amino acids: CASSQHRGGGPYEQYF. The CDR3 DNA reads TGTGCCAGCAGCCAACACCGGGGGGGAGGGCCGTACGAGCAGTACTTC.

This chain connects TRBV15 to TRBJ1-5; D call uncertain. Deletions cut 0 bases from V and 4 bases from J, with 10 bases between. CDR3 length: 15 residues. Germline assignment: CDR1 LNHNV and CDR2 YYDKDF (reference sequence). CDR3 bases: TGTGCCACCAGCAGAGATGGGAGGGAAAATCAGCCCCAGCATTTT. It is translated as CATSRDGRENQPQHF.

The rearrangement links TRBV12-3 or TRBV12-4 to TRBJ2-7; 7 bases map to TRBD2. Trimming at V came to 10 bases and at J to 6 bases, leaving 6 bases not matched to a gene. The CDR3 totals 11 residues. CDR3 in DNA: TGTGCCACGTCGGGGGGTTTCGAGCAGTACTTC. Protein product: CATSGGFEQYF.

The chain carries TRBV15 and TRBJ1-3; D remains ambiguous. The V end was cut by 0 bases, the J end by 1 base, with 10 bases between. Germline CDR1 and CDR2: LNHNV and YYDKDF (reference sequence). CDR3 size: 16 residues. For the CDR3, the DNA is TGTGCCACCAGCAGAGAACCTAGACGGTCTGGAAACACCATATATTTT. Protein: CATSREPRRSGNTIYF.

CDR3 nucleotides: TGTGCCAGCAGCGCTAGCGGCGGGGATCAGCCCCAGCATTTT. Protein product: CASSASGGDQPQHF. This chain links TRBV7-2 with TRBJ1-5; D uncertain. CDR1 is SGHTA, CDR2 FQGNSA, per germline. This CDR3 contains 14 residues. V shed 5 bases and J shed 5 bases, with 13 bases lying between them.

The V call is TRBV3-1 (or the pseudogene TRBV3-2), the J call TRBJ1-1, with TRBD1 as a possible D gene (5 bases). This CDR3 has 13 amino acids. Trimming stripped 1 base from V and 9 bases from J, with 12 bases between. Germline V gene sequence: CDR1 LGHDT, CDR2 YNNKEL (reference sequence). The CDR3 protein is CASSQGQNNKAFF. In nucleotides, the CDR3 is TGTGCCAGCAGCCAAGGACAGAATAATAAAGCTTTCTTT.

This clone was seen only once. This chain connects TRBV4-2 to TRBJ2-1; 7 positions agree with TRBD2. The V segment lost 0 bases and the J segment 5 bases; nucleotides outside the gene matches: 10. In germline, CDR1 is LGHNA, CDR2 YNFKEQ. The CDR3 is 17 residues long. This CDR3 reads CASSQDVSGTNNNEQFF. CDR3 nucleotides: TGTGCCAGCAGCCAAGATGTCTCCGGGACTAATAACAATGAGCAGTTCTTC.

The count of this clone is one. The chain is built from TRBV7-2 and TRBJ2-7; the match to TRBD1 covers 7 bases. This CDR3 region has 14 residues. V lost 0 bases and J lost 1; bases outside the gene matches: 0. CDR1 and CDR2 (germline): SGHTA, FQGNSA. The CDR3 loop is CASSLAGQSYEQYF. The DNA for the CDR3 is TGTGCCAGCAGCTTAGCGGGACAGTCCTACGAGCAGTACTTC.

This chain uses TRBV20-1 with TRBJ2-5, with D possibly TRBD2 on 5 matching bases. From germline, CDR1 is DFQATT and CDR2 SNEGSKA (reference sequence). V was shortened by 3 bases and J by 3 bases, with 14 bases between the two germline ends. This CDR3 spans 14 amino acids. The CDR3 loop reads CSASKSSGEETQYF. The CDR3 DNA is TGCAGTGCTAGTAAATCCAGCGGTGAAGAGACCCAGTACTTC.

The chain is built from TRBV5-6 and TRBJ1-5; no firm D call. The germline CDR1 and CDR2 sequences are SGHDT and YYEEEE. The CDR3 contains 16 residues. The V end lost 3 bases, the J end lost 0 bases, and 13 bases lay between the germline ends. CDR3 amino acids: CASSSTRSHSNQPQHF. The CDR3 nucleotides are TGTGCCAGCAGCTCCACCCGGAGTCATAGCAATCAGCCCCAGCATTTT.

This chain connects TRBV18 to TRBJ1-2, with 9 bases fitting TRBD1. This CDR3 spans 15 amino acids. Trimming at V came to 3 bases and at J to 4 bases, leaving 6 bases not matched to a gene. Germline V gene lookup returns CDR1 KGHSH and CDR2 LQKENI. In DNA form, the CDR3 reads TGTGCCAGCTCACCTACAGGGGGCGAAGGCTATGGCTACACCTTC. It encodes CASSPTGGEGYGYTF.

The gene calls are TRBV18 and TRBJ1-5, with 10 bases that match TRBD1. The germline CDR1 and CDR2 sequences are KGHSH and LQKENI. The CDR3 runs 17 residues. V lost 2 bases and J lost 0; bases outside the gene matches: 4. This CDR3 is CASSPGTGVLSNQPQHF. As DNA, the CDR3 is TGTGCCAGCTCACCAGGGACAGGGGTTCTTAGCAATCAGCCCCAGCATTTT.

The genes are TRBV7-2 and TRBJ1-2; 8 bases map to TRBD1. V was clipped by 3 bases and J by 6 bases; unmatched bases: 0. The CDR3 is made up of 12 amino acids. Looked up from germline, CDR1 is SGHTA and CDR2 is FQGNSA. The CDR3 DNA sequence: TGTGCCAGCAGCTTCAGGGGGCATGGCTACACCTTC. This sequence encodes CASSFRGHGYTF.

About this clone itself: Other DNA sequences in this sample translate to the same CDR3. The gene calls are TRBV19 and TRBJ2-5, with 11 bases fitting TRBD2. The V and J ends lost 1 base and 5 bases, in that order; junction bases with no gene match: 3. CDR1 is LNHDA, CDR2 SQIVND, per germline (reference sequence). The CDR3 has 15 residues. CDR3 coding DNA: TGTGCCAGTAGTATAGTAGCGGGAGGGATGGAGACCCAGTACTTC. Encoded protein: CASSIVAGGMETQYF.

The chain uses TRBV7-9 and TRBJ2-2; possibly TRBD2 for D (6 bases). The CDR3 runs 15 residues. From germline, CDR1 is SEHNR and CDR2 FQNEAQ (reference sequence). Trimming removed 3 bases at V and 0 bases at J, with 8 bases between. Here the CDR3 DNA reads TGTGCCAGCAGCTTTAGCGGCACGAACACCGGGGAGCTGTTTTTT. Its translation is CASSFSGTNTGELFF.